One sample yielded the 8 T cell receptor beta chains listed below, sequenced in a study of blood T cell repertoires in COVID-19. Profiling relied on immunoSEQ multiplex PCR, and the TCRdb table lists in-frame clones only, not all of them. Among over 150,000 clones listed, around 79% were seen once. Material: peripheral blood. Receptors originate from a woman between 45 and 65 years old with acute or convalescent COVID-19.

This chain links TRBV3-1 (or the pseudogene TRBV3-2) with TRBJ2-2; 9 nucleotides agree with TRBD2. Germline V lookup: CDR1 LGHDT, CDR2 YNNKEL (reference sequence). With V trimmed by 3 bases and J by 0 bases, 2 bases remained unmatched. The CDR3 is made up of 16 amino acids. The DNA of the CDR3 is TGTGCCAGCAGCCACCCTAGCGGGACGAACACCGGGGAGCTGTTTTTT. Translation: CASSHPSGTNTGELFF.

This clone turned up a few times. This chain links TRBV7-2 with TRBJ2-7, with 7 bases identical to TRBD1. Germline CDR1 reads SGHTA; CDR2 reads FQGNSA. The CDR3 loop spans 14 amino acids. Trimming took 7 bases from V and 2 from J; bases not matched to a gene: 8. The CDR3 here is CASTLKGAAYEQYF. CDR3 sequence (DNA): TGTGCCAGCACTCTAAAGGGGGCCGCCTACGAGCAGTACTTC.

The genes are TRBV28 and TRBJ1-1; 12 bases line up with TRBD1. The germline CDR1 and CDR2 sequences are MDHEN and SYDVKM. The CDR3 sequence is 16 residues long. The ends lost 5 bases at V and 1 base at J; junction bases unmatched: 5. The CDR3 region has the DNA TGTGCCAGCAGTAACCGGGACAGGGGGCCGAACACTGAAGCTTTCTTT. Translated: CASSNRDRGPNTEAFF.

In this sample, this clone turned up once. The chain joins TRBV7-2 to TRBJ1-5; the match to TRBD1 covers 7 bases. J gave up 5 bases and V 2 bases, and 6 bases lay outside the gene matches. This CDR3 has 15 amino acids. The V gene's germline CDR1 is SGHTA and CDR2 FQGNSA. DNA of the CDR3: TGTGCCAGCAGCTTACGACCGGGACAGCATCAGCCCCAGCATTTT. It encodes CASSLRPGQHQPQHF.

CDR3 sequence: CAWTISQTQYF. CDR3 in DNA: TGTGCCTGGACTATTAGCCAGACCCAGTACTTC. The chain has TRBV30 and TRBJ2-5, with D unresolved. Germline V CDR1 and CDR2: GTSNPN, SVGIG (reference sequence). The V and J ends lost 4 bases and 6 bases respectively, with 9 bases between them. CDR3 length equals 11 residues.

The CDR3 sequence: CSVEALGAEQFF. The CDR3 DNA reads as TGCAGCGTTGAGGCACTTGGGGCTGAGCAGTTCTTC. V usage is TRBV29-1 and J usage is TRBJ2-1, with a tentative D call TRBD1 (5 bases). The CDR3 totals 12 residues. V was cut by 3 bases and J by 9 bases, with 12 bases left in between. Germline V CDR1 and CDR2: SQVTM, ANQGSEA.

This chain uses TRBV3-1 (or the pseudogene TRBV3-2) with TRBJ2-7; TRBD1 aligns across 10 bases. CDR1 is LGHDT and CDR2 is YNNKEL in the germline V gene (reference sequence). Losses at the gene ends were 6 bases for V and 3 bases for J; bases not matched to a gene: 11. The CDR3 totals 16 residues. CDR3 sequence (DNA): TGTGCCAGCAGGAAAGGTGGGGGGACAGGGGACTACGAGCAGTACTTC. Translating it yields CASRKGGGTGDYEQYF.

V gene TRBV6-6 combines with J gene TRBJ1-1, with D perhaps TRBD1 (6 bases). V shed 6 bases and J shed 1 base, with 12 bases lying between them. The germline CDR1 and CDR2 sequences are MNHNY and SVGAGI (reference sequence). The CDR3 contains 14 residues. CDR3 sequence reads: CASSPPTGNTEAFF. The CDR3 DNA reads TGTGCCAGCAGCCCTCCGACAGGGAACACTGAAGCTTTCTTT.